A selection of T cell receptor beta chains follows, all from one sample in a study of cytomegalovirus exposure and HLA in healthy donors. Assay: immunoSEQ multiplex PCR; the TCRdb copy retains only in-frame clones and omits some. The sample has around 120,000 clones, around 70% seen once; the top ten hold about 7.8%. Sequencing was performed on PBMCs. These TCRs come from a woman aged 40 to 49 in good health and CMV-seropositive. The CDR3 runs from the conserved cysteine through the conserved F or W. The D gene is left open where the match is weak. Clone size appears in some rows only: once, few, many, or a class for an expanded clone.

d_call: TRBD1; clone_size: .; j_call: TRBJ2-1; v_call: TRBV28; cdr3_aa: CASSSYRGYNEQFF; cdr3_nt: TGTGCCAGCAGTTCTTACAGGGGTTACAATGAGCAGTTCTTC
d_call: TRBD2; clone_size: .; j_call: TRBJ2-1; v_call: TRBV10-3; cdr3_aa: CAIGYLAGVNNEQFF; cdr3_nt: TGTGCCATAGGGTACCTAGCGGGTGTTAACAATGAGCAGTTCTTC
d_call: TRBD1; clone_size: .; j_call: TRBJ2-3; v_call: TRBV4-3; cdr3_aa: CASSQGQGAWADTQYF; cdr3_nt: TGCGCCAGCAGCCAAGGACAGGGGGCTTGGGCAGATACGCAGTATTTT
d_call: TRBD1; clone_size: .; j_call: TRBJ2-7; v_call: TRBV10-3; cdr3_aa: CAISESGTGEGEQYF; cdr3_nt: TGTGCCATCAGTGAGTCCGGGACAGGGGAGGGCGAGCAGTACTTC
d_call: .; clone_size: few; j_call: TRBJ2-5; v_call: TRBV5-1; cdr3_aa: CASSKPTGEGVETQYF; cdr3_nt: TGCGCCAGCAGCAAACCGACAGGGGAGGGAGTTGAGACCCAGTACTTC
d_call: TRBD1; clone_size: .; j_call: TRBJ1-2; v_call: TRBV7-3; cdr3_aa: CASSRTGGGYGYTF; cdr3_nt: TGTGCCAGCAGCCGGACAGGGGGCGGCTATGGCTACACCTTC
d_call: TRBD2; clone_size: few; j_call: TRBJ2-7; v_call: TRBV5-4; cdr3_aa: CASSPAGGLEQYF; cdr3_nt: TGTGCCAGCAGCCCAGCGGGGGGGCTCGAGCAGTACTTC
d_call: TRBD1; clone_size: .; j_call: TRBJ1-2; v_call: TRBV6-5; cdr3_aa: CASSYRTGGDYTF; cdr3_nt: TGTGCCAGCAGTTACCGGACAGGGGGCGACTACACCTTC
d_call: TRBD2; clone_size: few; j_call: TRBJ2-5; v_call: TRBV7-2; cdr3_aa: CASSPNRGGEETQYF; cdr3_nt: TGTGCCAGCAGCCCAAATCGGGGGGGCGAAGAGACCCAGTACTTC
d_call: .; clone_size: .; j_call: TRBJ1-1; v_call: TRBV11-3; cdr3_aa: CASSLGQNTEAFF; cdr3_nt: TGTGCCAGCAGCTTAGGACAGAACACTGAAGCTTTCTTT
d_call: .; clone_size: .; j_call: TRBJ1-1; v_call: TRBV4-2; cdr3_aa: CASSQVGGNEGRAFF; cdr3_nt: TGTGCCAGCAGCCAAGTAGGAGGGAATGAGGGGAGGGCTTTCTTT
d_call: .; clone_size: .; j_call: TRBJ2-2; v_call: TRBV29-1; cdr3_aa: CSVGQENTGELFF; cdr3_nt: TGCAGCGTTGGGCAGGAAAACACCGGGGAGCTGTTTTTT
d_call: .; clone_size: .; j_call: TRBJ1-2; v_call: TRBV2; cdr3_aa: CASRQGSYGYTF; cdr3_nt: TGTGCCAGCAGACAAGGGAGCTATGGCTACACCTTC
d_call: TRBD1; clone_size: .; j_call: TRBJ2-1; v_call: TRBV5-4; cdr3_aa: CASSTRQGANNEQFF; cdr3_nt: TGTGCCAGCAGCACCCGACAGGGGGCGAACAATGAGCAGTTCTTC
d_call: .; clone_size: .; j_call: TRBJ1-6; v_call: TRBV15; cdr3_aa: CATSRVGQNSPLHF; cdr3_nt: TGTGCCACCAGCAGAGTGGGACAAAATTCACCCCTCCACTTT
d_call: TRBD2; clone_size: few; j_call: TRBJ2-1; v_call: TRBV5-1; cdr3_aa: CASSLVASGFNEQFF; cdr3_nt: TGCGCCAGCAGCTTGGTGGCTAGCGGTTTCAATGAGCAGTTCTTC
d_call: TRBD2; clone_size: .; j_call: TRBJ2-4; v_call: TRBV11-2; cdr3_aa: CASSLQTSYNIQYF; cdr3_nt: TGTGCCAGCAGCCTCCAGACTAGCTATAACATTCAGTACTTC
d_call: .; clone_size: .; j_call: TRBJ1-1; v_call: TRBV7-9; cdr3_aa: CASSSDDGRITEAFF; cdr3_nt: TGTGCCAGCAGTTCTGATGACGGGAGAATCACTGAAGCTTTCTTT
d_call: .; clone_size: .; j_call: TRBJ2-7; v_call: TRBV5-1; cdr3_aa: CASSPGLGSYEQYF; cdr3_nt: TGCGCCAGCAGCCCCGGACTGGGATCCTACGAGCAGTACTTC
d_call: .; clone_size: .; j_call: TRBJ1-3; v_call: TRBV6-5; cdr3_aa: CASTPVARNTIYF; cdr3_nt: TGTGCCAGCACCCCTGTCGCCCGGAACACCATATATTTT
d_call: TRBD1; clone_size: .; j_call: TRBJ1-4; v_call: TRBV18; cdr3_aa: CASSSGTGGNEKLFF; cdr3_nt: TGTGCCAGCTCATCTGGGACAGGGGGCAATGAAAAACTGTTTTTT
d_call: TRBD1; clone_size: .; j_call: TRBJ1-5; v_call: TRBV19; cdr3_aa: CASSILAGQVNQPQHF; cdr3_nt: TGTGCCAGTAGTATTCTTGCGGGACAGGTGAATCAGCCCCAGCATTTT
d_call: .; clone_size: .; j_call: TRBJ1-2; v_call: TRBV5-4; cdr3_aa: CASRTASRDGYTF; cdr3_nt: TGTGCCAGCAGGACTGCTAGCCGGGATGGCTACACCTTC
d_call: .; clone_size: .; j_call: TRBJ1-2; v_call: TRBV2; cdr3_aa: CASSEGHGSSGYTF; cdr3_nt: TGTGCCAGCAGTGAGGGACACGGCTCCTCCGGCTACACCTTC
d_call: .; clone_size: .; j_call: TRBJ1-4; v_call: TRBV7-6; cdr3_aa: CASSSGFPNEKLFF; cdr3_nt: TGTGCCAGCAGCTCTGGCTTTCCTAATGAAAAACTGTTTTTT
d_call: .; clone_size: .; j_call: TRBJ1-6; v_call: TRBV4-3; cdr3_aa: CASSQDQGDSPLHF; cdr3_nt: TGCGCCAGCAGCCAAGACCAGGGTGATTCACCCCTCCACTTT
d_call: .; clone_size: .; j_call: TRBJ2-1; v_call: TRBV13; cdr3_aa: CASTFASSYNEQFF; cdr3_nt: TGTGCCAGCACCTTTGCGTCATCCTACAATGAGCAGTTCTTC
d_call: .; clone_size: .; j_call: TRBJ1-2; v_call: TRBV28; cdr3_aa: CASSSPGYGYTF; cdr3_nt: TGTGCCAGCAGTTCTCCGGGCTATGGCTACACCTTC
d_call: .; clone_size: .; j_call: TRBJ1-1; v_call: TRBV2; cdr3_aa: CASSEQGSTEAFF; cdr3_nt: TGTGCCAGCAGTGAACAGGGGAGCACTGAAGCTTTCTTT
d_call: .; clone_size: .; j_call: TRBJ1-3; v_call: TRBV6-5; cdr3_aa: CATASSGNTIYF; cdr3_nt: TGTGCCACCGCGAGCTCTGGAAACACCATATATTTT
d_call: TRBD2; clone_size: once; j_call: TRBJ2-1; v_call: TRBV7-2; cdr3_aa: CASSLAGGGADEQFF; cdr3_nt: TGTGCCAGCAGCTTAGCCGGCGGGGGGGCCGATGAGCAGTTCTTC
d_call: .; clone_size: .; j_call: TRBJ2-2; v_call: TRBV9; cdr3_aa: CASSVTGQTGELFF; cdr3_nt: TGTGCCAGCAGCGTAACGGGACAAACCGGGGAGCTGTTTTTT
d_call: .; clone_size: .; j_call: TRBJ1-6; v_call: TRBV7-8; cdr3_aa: CASSSTGTPTSSYNSPLHF; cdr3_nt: TGTGCCAGCAGCTCTACAGGGACCCCGACGAGCTCCTATAATTCACCCCTCCACTTT
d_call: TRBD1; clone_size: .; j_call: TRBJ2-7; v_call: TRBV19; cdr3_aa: CASSMDRGYEQYF; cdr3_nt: TGTGCCAGTAGTATGGACAGGGGATACGAGCAGTACTTC
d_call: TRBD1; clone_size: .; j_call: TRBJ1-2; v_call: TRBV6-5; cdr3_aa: CASRPTGGAAYGYTF; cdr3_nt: TGTGCCAGCAGACCTACAGGGGGCGCCGCCTATGGCTACACCTTC
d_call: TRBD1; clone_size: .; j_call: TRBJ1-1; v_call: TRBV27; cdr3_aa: CASSPRQGKAFF; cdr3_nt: TGTGCCAGCAGCCCGAGACAGGGTAAAGCTTTCTTT
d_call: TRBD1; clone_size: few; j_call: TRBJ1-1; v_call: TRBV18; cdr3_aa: CASSPDRETEAFF; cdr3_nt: TGTGCCAGCTCACCCGACAGGGAGACTGAAGCTTTCTTT
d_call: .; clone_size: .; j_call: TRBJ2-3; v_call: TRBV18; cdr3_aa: CASSEDSFTDTQYF; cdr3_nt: TGTGCCAGCTCAGAGGACAGTTTCACAGATACGCAGTATTTT
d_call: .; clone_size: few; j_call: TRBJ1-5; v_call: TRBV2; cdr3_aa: CASSSVRDQPQHF; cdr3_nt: TGTGCCAGCAGTAGCGTGCGGGATCAGCCCCAGCATTTT